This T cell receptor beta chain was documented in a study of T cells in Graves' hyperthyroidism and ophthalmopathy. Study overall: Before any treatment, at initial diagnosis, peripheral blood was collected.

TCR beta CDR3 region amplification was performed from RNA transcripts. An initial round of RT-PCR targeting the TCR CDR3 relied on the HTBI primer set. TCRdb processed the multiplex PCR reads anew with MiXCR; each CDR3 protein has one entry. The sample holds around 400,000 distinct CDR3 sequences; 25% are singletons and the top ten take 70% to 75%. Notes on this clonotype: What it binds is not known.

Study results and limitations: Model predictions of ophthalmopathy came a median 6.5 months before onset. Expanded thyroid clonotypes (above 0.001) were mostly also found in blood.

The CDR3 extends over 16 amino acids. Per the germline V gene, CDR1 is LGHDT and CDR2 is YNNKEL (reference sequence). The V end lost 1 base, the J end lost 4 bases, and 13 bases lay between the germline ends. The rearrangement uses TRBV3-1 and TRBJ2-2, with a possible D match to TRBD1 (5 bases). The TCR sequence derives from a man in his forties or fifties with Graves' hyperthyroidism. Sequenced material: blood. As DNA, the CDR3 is TGTGCCAGCAGCCAAGTCGCAGGACACCCCACCGGGGAGCTGTTTTTT. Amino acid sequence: CASSQVAGHPTGELFF.